A single sample is the source of the 10 T cell receptor beta chains below, sequenced in a study of regulatory T cells in long-lasting Graves disease. The time point is: newly diagnosed GD, antithyroid drugs for less than 3 months. The TCR library was made from RNA that had been extracted from PBMCs in TRIzol. Arm-PCR of CDR3 regions and iRepertoire HTBI primers were used to build TCR beta libraries. TCRdb ran MiXCR on the multiplex PCR reads and lists one entry per CDR3 protein. The sample lists approximately 400,000 distinct CDR3 sequences; approximately 15% were seen once. The same sample was also studied in work on T cells in Graves' hyperthyroidism and ophthalmopathy.

Sequences were derived from peripheral blood mononuclear cells (PBMCs), sampled at new diagnosis, from a patient treated with antithyroid drugs. The receptors stem from a woman in her 40s with Graves disease.

This clonotype was seen a handful of times. The chain carries TRBV11-1 and TRBJ2-7; unclear D gene. The V end was cut by 5 bases, the J end by 6 bases, with 8 bases between. The CDR3 sequence is 11 residues long. CDR1 and CDR2 (germline): SGHAT, FQDESV (reference sequence). The CDR3 bases are TGTGCCAGCAGCCACCGTCTCGAGCAGTACTTC. As protein: CASSHRLEQYF.

The sample holds many counts of this clonotype. This chain joins TRBV6-1 and TRBJ2-7; tentatively, D is TRBD1 or TRBD2 (6 bases each). CDR1 and CDR2 from the germline V gene are MNHNS and SASEGT. The V gene lost 6 bases and the J gene lost 4 bases, with 19 bases spanning the gap. The CDR3 consists of 15 residues. The CDR3 sequence is CASRGTGAWDYEQYF. The DNA for the CDR3 is TGTGCCAGCAGGGGTACGGGGGCGTGGGATTACGAGCAGTACTTC.

This clonotype was detected a few times. The CDR3 loop is CAWTSGVYNEQFF. CDR3 in DNA: TGTGCCTGGACCAGCGGGGTTTACAATGAGCAGTTCTTC. The rearrangement links TRBV30 to TRBJ2-1, with 7 nucleotides matching TRBD2. CDR3 length equals 13 residues. Per the germline V gene, CDR1 is GTSNPN and CDR2 is SVGIG (reference sequence). Germline trimming cut 4 bases from V and 4 bases from J; bases unmatched to any gene: 4. The full variable domain, in which reference TRBV30 and TRBJ2-1 provide the parts outside the CDR3, is SQTIHQWPATLVQPVGSPLSLECTVEGTSNPNLYWYRQAAGRGLQLLFYSVGIGQISSEVPQNLSASRPQDRQFILSSKKLLLSDSGFYLCAWTSGVYNEQFFGPGTRLTVL.

In its sample, this clonotype was seen a few times. V and J are TRBV12-3 or TRBV12-4 and TRBJ1-6; the match to TRBD1 covers 8 bases. V shed 4 bases, J shed 6 bases, and the junction held 5 bases outside the gene matches. This CDR3 comprises 15 residues. The CDR3 loop reads CASSSGTGINSPLHF. The DNA for the CDR3 is TGTGCCAGCAGTTCTGGGACAGGAATTAATTCACCCCTCCACTTT.

This clonotype was counted many times. This chain connects TRBV7-2 to TRBJ2-3; 14 bases agree with TRBD2. V was clipped by 3 bases and J by 6 bases; unmatched bases: 11. The V gene's germline CDR1 is SGHTA and CDR2 FQGNSA. This CDR3 has 18 amino acids. This chain's CDR3 is CASSFQTGTSGSRDTQYF. Written as DNA, the CDR3 is TGTGCCAGCAGCTTTCAAACCGGGACTAGCGGGAGTCGCGATACGCAGTATTTT.

This clonotype was counted between two and nine times. This chain links TRBV18 with TRBJ1-1; D remains ambiguous. Per germline, CDR1 KGHSH and CDR2 LQKENI. The CDR3 covers 13 residues. Trimming took 3 bases from V and 4 from J, leaving 9 bases between them. CDR3: CASSPLASTEAFF. CDR3 nucleotides: TGTGCCAGCTCACCGTTGGCTTCCACTGAAGCTTTCTTT.

This clonotype was detected only a few times. The likely explanation is a read error, given a far larger clone one base away. The chain links TRBV28 to TRBJ2-3; D is perhaps TRBD1 (5 bases). The J call may be incorrect, as the DNA end agrees better with TRBJ2-7. This CDR3 has 16 amino acids. Germline assignment: CDR1 MDHEN and CDR2 SYDVKM. CDR3 sequence: CASSLARGNRGHEQYF. The CDR3 DNA is TGTGCCAGCAGTTTGGCAAGGGGCAACCGTGGTCACGAGCAGTACTTC.

This clonotype was seen ten or more times. This sequence joins TRBV9 and TRBJ2-1; 10 bases are shared with TRBD2. The germline CDR1 and CDR2 sequences are SGDLS and YYNGEE. CDR3 length: 14 amino acids. V shed 4 bases, J shed 8 bases, and the junction held 6 bases outside the gene matches. CDR3 coding DNA: TGTGCCAGCAGCTCTAGCGGGAGCTTCCATGAGCAGTTCTTC. It translates to CASSSSGSFHEQFF.

The CDR3 nucleotides read TGTGCCAGCACTCCCGGCAGGGTCCAAGAGACCCAGTACTTC. This codes for CASTPGRVQETQYF. This chain uses TRBV2 with TRBJ2-5, with TRBD1 as a possible D gene (5 bases). The CDR3 spans 14 residues. V shed 7 bases and J shed 1 base, with 13 bases lying between them. Germline CDR1 and CDR2: SNHLY and FYNNEI.

This clonotype appeared many times. The V call is TRBV7-2, the J call TRBJ2-3, with TRBD2 matching over 13 bases. The CDR3 covers 17 residues. V lost 4 bases, J lost 7 bases, and 11 bases stayed unmatched. The germline gives CDR1 SGHTA, CDR2 FQGNSA. The CDR3 sequence: CASSSTSGRFEAYTQYF. For the CDR3, the DNA is TGTGCCAGCAGCTCGACTAGCGGGAGGTTTGAGGCGTATACGCAGTATTTT. Using reference TRBV7-2 and TRBJ2-3 for the parts outside the CDR3, the full variable domain is GAGVSQSPSNKVTEKGKDVELRCDPISGHTALYWYRQSLGQGLEFLIYFQGNSAPDKSGLPSDRFSAERTGGSVSTLTIQRTQQEDSAVYLCASSSTSGRFEAYTQYFGPGTRLTVL.